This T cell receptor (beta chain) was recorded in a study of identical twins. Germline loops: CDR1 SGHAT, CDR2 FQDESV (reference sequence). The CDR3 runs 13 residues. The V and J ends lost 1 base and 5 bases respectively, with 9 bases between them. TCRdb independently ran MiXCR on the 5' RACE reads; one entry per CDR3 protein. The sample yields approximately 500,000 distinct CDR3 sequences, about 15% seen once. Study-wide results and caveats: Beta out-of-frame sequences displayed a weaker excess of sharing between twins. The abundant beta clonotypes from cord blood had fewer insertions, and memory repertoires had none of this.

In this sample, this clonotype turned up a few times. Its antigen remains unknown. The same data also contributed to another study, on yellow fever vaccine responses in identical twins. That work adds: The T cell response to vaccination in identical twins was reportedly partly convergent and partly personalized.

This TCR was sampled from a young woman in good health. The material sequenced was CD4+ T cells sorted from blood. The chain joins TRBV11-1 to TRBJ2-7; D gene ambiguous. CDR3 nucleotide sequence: TGTGCCAGCAGCTTAGACGAGGTCCACGAGCAGTACTTC. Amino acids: CASSLDEVHEQYF.